The 20 T cell receptor beta chains listed next were all sequenced from one sample in a study of blood T cell repertoires in COVID-19. Data came from immunoSEQ multiplex PCR; TCRdb stores just in-frame clones and leaves some out. Among under 40,000 clones listed, about 88% were seen once. The specimen sequenced was peripheral blood. Receptors were obtained from a woman older than 75 with active or convalescent COVID-19.

The V and J genes are TRBV19 and TRBJ1-6; D is unresolved. The V end lost 0 bases, the J end lost 9 bases, and 6 bases lay between the germline ends. This CDR3 contains 13 residues. Germline CDR1 is LNHDA and CDR2 is SQIVND (reference sequence). CDR3 bases: TGTGCCAGTAGTATAGATCGGGGTTCACCCCTCCACTTT. Amino acids: CASSIDRGSPLHF.

The V and J genes are TRBV5-1 and TRBJ2-2; TRBD1 might be the D (8 bases). The germline CDR1 and CDR2 sequences are SGHRS and YFSETQ. The CDR3 extends over 18 amino acids. Trimming removed 3 bases at V and 2 bases at J, with 20 bases between. DNA of the CDR3: TGCGCCAGCAGCTCCGCTTCTACAGGGGGACTAAACACCGGGGAGCTGTTTTTT. Its protein is CASSSASTGGLNTGELFF.

The chain links TRBV28 to TRBJ2-5; a weak D match, TRBD1 (7 bases). Germline loops: CDR1 MDHEN, CDR2 SYDVKM. V lost 5 bases and J lost 1, with 17 bases in between. CDR3 length: 16 residues. CDR3 protein: CASSTGAGTAQETQYF. In nucleotides, the CDR3 is TGTGCCAGCAGTACGGGGGCCGGGACAGCCCAAGAGACCCAGTACTTC.

The gene calls are TRBV19 and TRBJ1-4; maybe TRBD1 (5 bases). The CDR3 spans 18 residues. Trimming stripped 3 bases from V and 7 bases from J, with 24 bases between. Germline-derived CDR1 and CDR2 are LNHDA and SQIVND (reference sequence). The CDR3, as DNA: TGTGCCAGTAGTATCGTTCTCCCCTCAGGGTTCAGAGGTGAAAAACTGTTTTTT. This encodes CASSIVLPSGFRGEKLFF.

This clone was seen only once. This rearrangement joins TRBV2 to TRBJ2-5; 8 bases match TRBD1. The CDR3 contains 13 residues. The germline CDR1 and CDR2 sequences are SNHLY and FYNNEI. J gave up 4 bases and V 6 bases, and 4 bases lay outside the gene matches. The CDR3 DNA is TGTGCCAGCAGCCGGACAGGGAGAGAGACCCAGTACTTC. Encoded protein: CASSRTGRETQYF.

The chain uses TRBV6-6 and TRBJ1-1, with TRBD1 matching 12 bases. V trimming: 6 bases; J trimming: 4 bases; junction bases outside the gene matches: 12. Germline V gene data show CDR1 as MNHNY and CDR2 as SVGAGI (reference sequence). This CDR3 comprises 17 residues. The CDR3 here is CASRRPGQGAGGTEAFF. The CDR3 bases are TGTGCCAGCAGGCGACCGGGACAGGGGGCCGGGGGCACTGAAGCTTTCTTT.

This clone has a handful of counts. The chain joins TRBV2 to TRBJ1-2; TRBD1 is a possible D gene (6 bases). Looked up from germline, CDR1 is SNHLY and CDR2 is FYNNEI. The CDR3 is 15 residues long. Trimming took 3 bases from V and 10 from J, leaving 21 bases between them. CDR3: CASSDLPGPPGVYTF. The CDR3, as DNA: TGTGCCAGCAGTGATCTACCGGGGCCGCCAGGGGTCTACACCTTC.

The chain combines TRBV28 with TRBJ1-6; the D is unclear. The CDR3 has 13 amino acids. CDR1 and CDR2 (germline): MDHEN, SYDVKM. V lost 11 bases to trimming and J lost 10 bases, with 18 bases between them. DNA of the CDR3: TGTGCCGAGAACCAGGCGACGGGGTCACCCCTCCACTTT. It is translated as CAENQATGSPLHF.

The chain couples TRBV24-1 to TRBJ2-4; D perhaps matches TRBD1 (7 bases). This CDR3 is 15 amino acids long. The germline V gene encodes CDR1 KGHDR and CDR2 SFDVKD. The V end lost 1 base, the J end lost 6 bases, and 12 bases lay between the germline ends. As DNA, the CDR3 is TGTGCCACCAGTGATTTCCGTCAGGGGGGAAACATTCAGTACTTC. This codes for CATSDFRQGGNIQYF.

J is TRBJ1-1 and V is TRBV5-1; the D gene is possibly TRBD1 (5 bases). There are 14 residues in the CDR3. Per the germline V gene, CDR1 is SGHRS and CDR2 is YFSETQ. The ends were cut back, 0 bases at V and 5 bases at J, with 11 bases in the middle. Here the CDR3 DNA reads TGCGCCAGCAGCTTGGTAGGGTCAGGGACTGAAGCTTTCTTT. It encodes CASSLVGSGTEAFF.

CDR3 DNA: TGTGCCAGCAGCTTTCTTTCCAATGAGCAGTTCTTC. It yields the protein CASSFLSNEQFF. The chain carries TRBV13 and TRBJ2-1, with D unresolved. The length of the CDR3 is 12 residues. CDR1 is PRHDT, CDR2 FYEKMQ, per germline (reference sequence). V was cut by 3 bases and J by 6 bases, with 6 bases left in between.

The J gene is TRBJ1-5, the V gene TRBV19, with D maybe TRBD1 (5 bases). CDR1 is LNHDA and CDR2 is SQIVND in the germline V gene (reference sequence). The V end was cut by 0 bases, the J end by 7 bases, with 13 bases between. The CDR3 loop spans 15 amino acids. DNA of the CDR3: TGTGCCAGTAGTATAGACGGGACTAAAATCCAGCCCCAGCATTTT. It yields the protein CASSIDGTKIQPQHF. Full variable domain (rest looked up from reference TRBV19 and TRBJ1-5): DGGITQSPKYLFRKEGQNVTLSCEQNLNHDAMYWYRQDPGQGLRLIYYSQIVNDFQKGDIAEGYSVSREKKESFPLTVTSAQKNPTAFYLCASSIDGTKIQPQHFGDGTRLSIL.

The chain employs TRBV10-3 and TRBJ1-2; tentatively, D is TRBD1 (6 bases). Looked up from germline, CDR1 is ENHRY and CDR2 is SYGVKD. Trimming took off 7 bases at V and 2 bases at J, with 14 bases between the two ends. The CDR3 runs 14 residues. Here the CDR3 reads CAINPTQGNYGYTF. DNA of the CDR3: TGTGCCATCAACCCAACCCAGGGGAACTATGGCTACACCTTC.

This clone was detected only a few times. The chain recombines TRBV5-1 with TRBJ2-1; weak D call: TRBD1 (5 bases). The CDR3 length is 14 residues. Between the trimmed V and J ends, which lost 2 bases and 8 bases, there was a span of 14 bases. Germline V gives CDR1 SGHRS, CDR2 YFSETQ. This CDR3 is CASSFIQGLDEQFF. In DNA form, the CDR3 reads TGCGCCAGCAGCTTCATCCAGGGTTTGGATGAGCAGTTCTTC.

This clone was observed once. This chain joins TRBV4-2 and TRBJ1-6; 12 bases are a match to TRBD1. Germline V gene lookup returns CDR1 LGHNA and CDR2 YNFKEQ. Trimming removed 4 bases from V and 9 bases from J; junction bases left unmatched: 7. The length of the CDR3 is 16 residues. Here the CDR3 DNA reads TGTGCCAGCAGCCCTAATCCGGGACAGGGGGCTTCACCCCTCCACTTT. This encodes CASSPNPGQGASPLHF.

The genes are TRBV6-5 and TRBJ2-2; D may be TRBD1 (5 bases). Trimming removed 0 bases at V and 7 bases at J, with 12 bases between. The germline CDR1 and CDR2 sequences are MNHEY and SVGAGI. This CDR3 comprises 15 residues. Written as DNA, the CDR3 is TGTGCCAGCAGTTACTCTTCCAGGGTTAGCGGGGAGCTGTTTTTT. Protein: CASSYSSRVSGELFF.

The chain carries TRBV5-1 and TRBJ2-3; 9 positions agree with TRBD2. Germline values: CDR1 SGHRS, CDR2 YFSETQ. Trimming at V came to 0 bases and at J to 0 bases, leaving 2 bases not matched to a gene. This CDR3 region has 16 residues. This chain's CDR3 is CASSLVLAGSTDTQYF. The DNA of the CDR3 is TGCGCCAGCAGCTTGGTGCTAGCGGGGAGCACAGATACGCAGTATTTT. Full variable domain (remainder filled in from reference TRBV5-1 and TRBJ2-3): KAGVTQTPRYLIKTRGQQVTLSCSPISGHRSVSWYQQTPGQGLQFLFEYFSETQRNKGNFPGRFSGRQFSNSRSEMNVSTLELGDSALYLCASSLVLAGSTDTQYFGPGTRLTVL.

The chain uses TRBV5-5 and TRBJ2-7; D not certain. Germline lookup yields CDR1 SGHKS and CDR2 YYEKEE (reference sequence). Trimming removed 3 bases from V and 3 bases from J, with 13 bases in between. The CDR3 covers 14 residues. The CDR3 nucleotides are TGTGCCAGCAGCTCATTTACGGTGCGCTACGAGCAGTACTTC. Translation gives CASSSFTVRYEQYF.

This rearrangement joins TRBV5-1 to TRBJ2-2; no definite D call. Germline values: CDR1 SGHRS, CDR2 YFSETQ. This CDR3 is 16 amino acids long. The V end was cut by 2 bases, the J end by 1 base, with 12 bases between. The CDR3 sequence: CASSFNDPRNTGELFF. The CDR3 bases are TGCGCCAGCAGCTTCAATGATCCGCGGAACACCGGGGAGCTGTTTTTT.

V and J are TRBV18 and TRBJ1-1; TRBD1 aligns across 7 bases. Trimming removed 2 bases from V and 2 bases from J; junction bases left unmatched: 8. Germline CDR1 reads KGHSH; CDR2 reads LQKENI. This CDR3 region has 16 residues. The CDR3 sequence: CASSPGQVRVNTEAFF. CDR3 coding DNA: TGTGCCAGCTCACCAGGACAGGTCCGGGTAAACACTGAAGCTTTCTTT.